The count of the clone carrying this TCR beta chain is one. Its antigen is unknown. The sample comes from a study of stem cell transplantation in POMP-related autoinflammatory disease. Study at large: Hypothesis: faulty thymoproteasomes impair CD8+ T-cell selection, skewing TRB repertoires. Before transplant: CD4+ naive skewing, low CD8+ proportions, reduced cytokine secretion.

Study-level findings and limits: PRAID patients trended toward lower TRB diversity and higher clonality in all analyzed T-cell subsets. Unique TRB V-J gene pairings were limited in number in patients with PRAID.

PRAID combined immunodeficiency and autoinflammation. Germline V gene data show CDR1 as SGDLS and CDR2 as YYNGEE. The CDR3 is 17 amino acids. The V and J ends lost 4 bases and 4 bases, in that order; junction bases with no gene match: 10. Generated by immunoSEQ multiplex PCR, the TCRdb table keeps only in-frame clones and is missing some. The table records approximately 11,000 clones, around 84% of them present only once. The chain links TRBV9 to TRBJ2-1; 11 nucleotides line up with TRBD2. This TCR came from a human donor with POMP-related autoinflammation and immune dysregulation (PRAID). The sample consisted of CD8+ T cells from PBMCs, taken before stem cell transplantation. In DNA, the CDR3 is TGTGCCAGCAGCCTAACTAGCGGGAGAGGGGGTTACAATGAGCAGTTCTTC. It is translated as CASSLTSGRGGYNEQFF.